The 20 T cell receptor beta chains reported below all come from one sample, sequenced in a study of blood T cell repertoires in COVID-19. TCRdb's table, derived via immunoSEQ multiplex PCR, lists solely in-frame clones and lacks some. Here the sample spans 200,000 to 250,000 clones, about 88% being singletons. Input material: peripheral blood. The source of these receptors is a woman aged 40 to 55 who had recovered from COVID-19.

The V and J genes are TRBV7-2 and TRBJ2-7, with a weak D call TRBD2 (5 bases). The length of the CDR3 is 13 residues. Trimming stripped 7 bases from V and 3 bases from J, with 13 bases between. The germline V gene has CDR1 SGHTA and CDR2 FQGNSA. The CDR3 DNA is TGTGCCAGCACCGGAGGTTTCCTCTACGAGCAGTACTTC. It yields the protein CASTGGFLYEQYF.

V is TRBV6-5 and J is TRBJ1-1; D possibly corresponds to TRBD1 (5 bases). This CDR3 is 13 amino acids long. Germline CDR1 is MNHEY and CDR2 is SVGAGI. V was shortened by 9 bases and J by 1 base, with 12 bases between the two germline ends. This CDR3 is CASRPGKNTEAFF. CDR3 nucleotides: TGTGCCAGTCGCCCAGGGAAGAACACTGAAGCTTTCTTT.

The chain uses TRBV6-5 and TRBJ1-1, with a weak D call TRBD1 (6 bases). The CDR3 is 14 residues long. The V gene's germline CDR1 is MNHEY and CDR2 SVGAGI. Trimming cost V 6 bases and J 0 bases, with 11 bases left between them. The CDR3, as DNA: TGTGCCAGCAGGACGGACAGCTTGAACACTGAAGCTTTCTTT. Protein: CASRTDSLNTEAFF.

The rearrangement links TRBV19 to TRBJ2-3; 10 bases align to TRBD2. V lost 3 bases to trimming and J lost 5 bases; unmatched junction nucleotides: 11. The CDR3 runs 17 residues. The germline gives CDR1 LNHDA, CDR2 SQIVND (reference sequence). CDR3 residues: CASSIASSGGPQDTQYF. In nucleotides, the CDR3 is TGTGCCAGTAGTATCGCTTCTAGCGGGGGACCGCAAGATACGCAGTATTTT.

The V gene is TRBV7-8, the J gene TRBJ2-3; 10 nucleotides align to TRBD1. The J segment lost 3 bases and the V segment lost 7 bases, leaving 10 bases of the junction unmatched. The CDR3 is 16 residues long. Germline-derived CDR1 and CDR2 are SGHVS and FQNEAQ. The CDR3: CASKLHRQGATDTQYF. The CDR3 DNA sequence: TGTGCCAGCAAACTTCATAGACAGGGGGCAACAGATACGCAGTATTTT.

In DNA, the CDR3 is TGTGCCAGTAGTATAAAGTACGGCACCGGGGAGCTGTTTTTT. Its protein product is CASSIKYGTGELFF. J is TRBJ2-2 and V is TRBV19; D gene ambiguous. Trimming took 2 bases from V and 4 from J, leaving 8 bases between them. The CDR3 has 14 amino acids. CDR1 is LNHDA, CDR2 SQIVND, per germline (reference sequence).

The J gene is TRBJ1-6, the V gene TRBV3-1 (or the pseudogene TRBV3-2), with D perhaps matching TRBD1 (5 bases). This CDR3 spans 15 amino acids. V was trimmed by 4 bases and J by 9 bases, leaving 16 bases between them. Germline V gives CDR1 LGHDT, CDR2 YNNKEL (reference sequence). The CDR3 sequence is CASSPRQLDRSPLHF. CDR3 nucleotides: TGTGCCAGCAGCCCCCGACAGTTGGACCGTTCACCCCTCCACTTT.

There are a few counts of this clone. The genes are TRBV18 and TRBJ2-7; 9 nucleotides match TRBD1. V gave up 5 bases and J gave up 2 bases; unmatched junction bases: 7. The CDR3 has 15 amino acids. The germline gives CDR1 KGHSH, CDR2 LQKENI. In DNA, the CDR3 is TGTGCCAGCTCAGCCGGACAGGGGACCACCTACGAGCAGTACTTC. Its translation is CASSAGQGTTYEQYF.

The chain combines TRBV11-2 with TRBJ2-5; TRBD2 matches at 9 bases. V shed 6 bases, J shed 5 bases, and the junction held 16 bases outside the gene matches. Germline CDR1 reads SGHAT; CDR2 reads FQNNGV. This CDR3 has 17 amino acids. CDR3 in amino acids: CASSPWGQAGGGETQYF. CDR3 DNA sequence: TGTGCCAGCAGTCCTTGGGGACAAGCGGGAGGTGGGGAGACCCAGTACTTC.

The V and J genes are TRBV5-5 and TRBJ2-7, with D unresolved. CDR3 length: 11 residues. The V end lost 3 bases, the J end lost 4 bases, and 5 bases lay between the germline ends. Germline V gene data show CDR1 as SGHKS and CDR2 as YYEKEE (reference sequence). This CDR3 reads CASSSVYEQYF. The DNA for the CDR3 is TGTGCCAGCAGCTCCGTGTACGAGCAGTACTTC.

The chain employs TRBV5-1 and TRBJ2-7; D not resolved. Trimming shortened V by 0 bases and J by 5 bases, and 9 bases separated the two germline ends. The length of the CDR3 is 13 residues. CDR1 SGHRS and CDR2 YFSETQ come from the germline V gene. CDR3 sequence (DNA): TGCGCCAGCAGCTTGGGCCGGTTCGACGAGCAGTACTTC. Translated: CASSLGRFDEQYF.

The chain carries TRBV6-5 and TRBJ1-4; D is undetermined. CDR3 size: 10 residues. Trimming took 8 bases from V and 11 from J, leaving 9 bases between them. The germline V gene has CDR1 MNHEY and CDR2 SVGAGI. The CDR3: CASAGEKLFF. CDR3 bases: TGTGCCAGCGCTGGGGAGAAACTGTTTTTT.

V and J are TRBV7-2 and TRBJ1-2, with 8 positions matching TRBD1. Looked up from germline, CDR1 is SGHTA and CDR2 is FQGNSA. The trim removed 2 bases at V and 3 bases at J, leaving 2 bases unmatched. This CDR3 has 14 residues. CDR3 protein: CASSLLTGDYGYTF. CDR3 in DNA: TGTGCCAGCAGCTTATTGACAGGGGACTATGGCTACACCTTC.

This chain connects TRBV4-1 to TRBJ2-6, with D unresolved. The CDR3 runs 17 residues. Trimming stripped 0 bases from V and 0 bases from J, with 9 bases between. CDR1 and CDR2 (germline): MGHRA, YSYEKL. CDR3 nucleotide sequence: TGCGCCAGCAGCCAAGATTATAGCAGCTCTGGGGCCAACGTCCTGACTTTC. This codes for CASSQDYSSSGANVLTF.

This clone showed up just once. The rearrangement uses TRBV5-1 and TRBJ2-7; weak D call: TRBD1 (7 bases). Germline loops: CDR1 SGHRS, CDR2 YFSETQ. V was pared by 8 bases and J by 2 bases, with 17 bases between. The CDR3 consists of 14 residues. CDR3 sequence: CASQKEGAAYEQYF. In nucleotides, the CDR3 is TGCGCCAGTCAAAAGGAGGGGGCCGCCTACGAGCAGTACTTC.

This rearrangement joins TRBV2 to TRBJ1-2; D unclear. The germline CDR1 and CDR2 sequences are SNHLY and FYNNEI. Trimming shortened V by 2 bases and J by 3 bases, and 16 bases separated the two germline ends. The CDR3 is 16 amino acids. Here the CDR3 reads CASSEFLGVSDYGYTF. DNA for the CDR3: TGTGCCAGCAGTGAATTCTTGGGAGTCTCTGACTATGGCTACACCTTC.

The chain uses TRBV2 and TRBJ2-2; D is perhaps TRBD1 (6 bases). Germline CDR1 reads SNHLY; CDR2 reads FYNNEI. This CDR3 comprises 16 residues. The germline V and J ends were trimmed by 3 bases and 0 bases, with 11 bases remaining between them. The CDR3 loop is CASSDYPGANTGELFF. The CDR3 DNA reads TGTGCCAGCAGTGATTACCCAGGGGCGAACACCGGGGAGCTGTTTTTT.

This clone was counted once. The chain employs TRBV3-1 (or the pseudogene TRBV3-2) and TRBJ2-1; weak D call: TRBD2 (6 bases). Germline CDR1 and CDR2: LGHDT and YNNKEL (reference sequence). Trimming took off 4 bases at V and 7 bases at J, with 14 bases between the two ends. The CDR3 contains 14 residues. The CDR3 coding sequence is TGTGCCAGCAGCCGCTCGGACTACCGGAATGAGCAGTTCTTC. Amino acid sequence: CASSRSDYRNEQFF.

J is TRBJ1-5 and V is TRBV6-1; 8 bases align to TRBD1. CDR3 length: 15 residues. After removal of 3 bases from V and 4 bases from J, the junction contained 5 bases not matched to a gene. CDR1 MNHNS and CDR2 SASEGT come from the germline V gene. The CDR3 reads CASSDNRGVNQPQHF. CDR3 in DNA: TGTGCCAGCAGTGATAACAGGGGGGTTAATCAGCCCCAGCATTTT.

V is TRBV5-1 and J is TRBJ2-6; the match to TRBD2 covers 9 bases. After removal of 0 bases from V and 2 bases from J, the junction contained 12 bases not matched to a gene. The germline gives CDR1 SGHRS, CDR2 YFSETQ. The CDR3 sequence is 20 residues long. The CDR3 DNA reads TGCGCCAGCAGCTTGGTCGTACTAGCGGGTACCTTAACTGGGGCCAACGTCCTGACTTTC. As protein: CASSLVVLAGTLTGANVLTF.